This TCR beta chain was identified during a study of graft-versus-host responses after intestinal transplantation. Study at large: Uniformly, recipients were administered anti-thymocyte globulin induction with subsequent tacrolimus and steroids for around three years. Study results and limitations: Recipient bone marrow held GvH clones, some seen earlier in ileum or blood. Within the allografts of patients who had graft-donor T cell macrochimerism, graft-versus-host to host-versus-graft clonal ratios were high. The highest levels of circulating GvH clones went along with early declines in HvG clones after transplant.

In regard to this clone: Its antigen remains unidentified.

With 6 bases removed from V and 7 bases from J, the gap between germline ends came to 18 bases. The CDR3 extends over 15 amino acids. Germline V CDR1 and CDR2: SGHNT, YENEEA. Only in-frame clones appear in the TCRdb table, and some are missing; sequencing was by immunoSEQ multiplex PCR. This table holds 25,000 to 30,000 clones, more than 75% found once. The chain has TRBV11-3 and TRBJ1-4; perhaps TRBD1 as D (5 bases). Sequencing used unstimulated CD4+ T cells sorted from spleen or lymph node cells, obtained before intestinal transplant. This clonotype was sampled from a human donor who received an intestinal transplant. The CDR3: CASRPRPREGEKLFF. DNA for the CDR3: TGTGCCAGCAGACCCCGTCCCAGGGAGGGTGAAAAACTGTTTTTT. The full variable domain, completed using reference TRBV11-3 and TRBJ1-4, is EAGVVQSPRYKIIEKKQPVAFWCNPISGHNTLYWYLQNLGQGPELLIRYENEEAVDDSQLPKDRFSAERLKGVDSTLKIQPAELGDSAVYLCASRPRPREGEKLFFGSGTQLSVL.